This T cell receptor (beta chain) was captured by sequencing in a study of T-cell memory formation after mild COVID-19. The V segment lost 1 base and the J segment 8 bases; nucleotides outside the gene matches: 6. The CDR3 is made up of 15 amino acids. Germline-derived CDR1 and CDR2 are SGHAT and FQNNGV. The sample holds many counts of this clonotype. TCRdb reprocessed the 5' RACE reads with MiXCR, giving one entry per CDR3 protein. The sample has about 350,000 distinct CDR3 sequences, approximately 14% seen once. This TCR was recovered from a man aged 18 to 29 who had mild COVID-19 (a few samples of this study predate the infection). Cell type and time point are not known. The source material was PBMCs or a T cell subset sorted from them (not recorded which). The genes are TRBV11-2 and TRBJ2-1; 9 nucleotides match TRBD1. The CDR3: CASSLGGTGIHEQFF. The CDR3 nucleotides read TGTGCCAGCAGCTTAGGCGGGACAGGGATCCATGAGCAGTTCTTC.